This T cell receptor beta chain was profiled in a study of glioma-infiltrating T cells. Regarding the study as a whole: Tissue and blood shared very few CDR3 sequences. Non-neoplastic patients had below-expected tissue-blood divergence, while all gliomas exceeded expectation.

This clonotype was observed a few times. Its target is not known. The iRepertoire nested amplicon-rescue multiplex PCR amplified TCR alpha and beta CDR3s from RNA. Tissue mRNA or PBMC total RNA, about 85-400 ng, went into one-step reverse transcription and amplification. TCRdb re-derived calls from the multiplex PCR reads in MiXCR, one entry per CDR3 protein. The profile shows fewer than 200,000 distinct CDR3 sequences, 32% of them singletons. This TCR was sampled from a human donor with low-grade glioma or glioblastoma, undergoing nonglioma brain surgery, or in good health (not recorded which). Sequencing used glioma tissue, nonneoplastic brain tissue, or PBMCs (not recorded which).

The chain's CDR3 is CASSLGPIRLSTDTQYF. As DNA, the CDR3 is TGTGCCAGCAGCTTAGGCCCCATCCGTCTTAGCACAGATACGCAGTATTTT. The rearrangement joins TRBV7-8 to TRBJ2-3; D is unresolved. V dropped 1 base and J dropped 0 bases, with 14 bases sitting between them. This CDR3 is built from 17 residues. The germline V gene encodes CDR1 SGHVS and CDR2 FQNEAQ.